Listed below are T cell receptor beta chains from one sample, sequenced in a study of blood T cell repertoires in COVID-19. Profiling relied on immunoSEQ multiplex PCR, and the TCRdb table lists in-frame clones only, not all of them. The sample lists some 110,000 clones; more than 75% were seen once. Specimen: peripheral blood. These receptors originate from a human donor in a cohort sampled during active COVID-19. Both conserved end residues are part of each CDR3. A D gene is named only where the DNA matches it firmly. Some rows have no size entry. The others give once, few or many, or a class for an expanded clone.

j_call d_call v_call clone_size cdr3_aa cdr3_nt
TRBJ1-2 TRBD1 TRBV28 NA CASSFRTGANYGYTF TGTGCCAGCAGTTTCCGGACAGGAGCTAACTATGGCTACACCTTC
TRBJ2-5 NA TRBV19 NA CASSRGAFEETQYF TGTGCCAGTAGCCGGGGGGCTTTTGAAGAGACCCAGTACTTC
TRBJ1-2 NA TRBV27 NA CASSSLIRGPTNYGYTF TGTGCCAGCAGTTCACTCATCAGGGGACCGACTAACTATGGCTACACCTTC
TRBJ1-2 TRBD1 TRBV15 NA CATSRDRGRSYGYTF TGTGCCACCAGCAGAGACAGGGGGCGCAGCTATGGCTACACCTTC
TRBJ2-3 NA TRBV5-4 NA CASSLGGEQPTRHTQYF TGTGCCAGCAGCTTAGGCGGCGAGCAACCCACACGACATACGCAGTATTTT
TRBJ2-7 TRBD2 TRBV30 few CAWSPLAGAHYEQYF TGTGCCTGGAGCCCCCTAGCGGGAGCGCATTACGAGCAGTACTTC
TRBJ2-7 TRBD2 TRBV5-1 few CASRREDTHEQYF TGCGCCAGCAGGCGGGAGGACACCCACGAGCAGTACTTC
TRBJ2-7 NA TRBV11-2 NA CASSLRGDEQYF TGTGCCAGCAGCTTAAGGGGCGACGAGCAGTACTTC
TRBJ1-5 NA TRBV27 NA CASSDRNQPQHF TGTGCCAGCAGTGACAGGAATCAGCCCCAGCATTTT
TRBJ2-7 TRBD2 TRBV5-4 once CASSLFVGEGRHEQYF TGTGCCAGCAGCTTGTTTGTGGGGGAGGGCCGTCACGAGCAGTACTTC
TRBJ2-1 TRBD2 TRBV5-1 once CASSFTSGASYNEQFF TGCGCCAGCAGCTTCACTAGCGGAGCCTCCTACAATGAGCAGTTCTTC
TRBJ2-7 NA TRBV10-1 NA CASSGGLPHAYEQYF TGCGCCAGCAGTGGGGGACTCCCGCACGCCTACGAGCAGTACTTC
TRBJ2-7 NA TRBV10-3 NA CAISRTADSYEQYF TGTGCCATCAGCAGGACAGCGGACTCCTACGAGCAGTACTTC
TRBJ1-1 NA TRBV18 NA CASSLTGLNTEAFF TGTGCCAGCTCACTAACAGGGCTGAACACTGAAGCTTTCTTT
TRBJ2-1 NA TRBV7-6 NA CASSPRESSYNEQFF TGTGCCAGCAGCCCCCGGGAGAGCTCCTACAATGAGCAGTTCTTC
TRBJ2-3 NA TRBV18 NA CASFPGDIGNTQYF TGTGCCAGCTTCCCGGGAGACATCGGTAATACGCAGTATTTT
TRBJ1-5 NA TRBV30 NA CACTTRDQPQHF TGTGCCTGCACAACGCGGGATCAGCCCCAGCATTTT
TRBJ1-5 TRBD1 TRBV19 NA CASSIHDRERQPQHF TGTGCCAGTAGTATACATGACAGGGAAAGGCAGCCCCAGCATTTT
TRBJ2-2 NA TRBV25-1 NA CASSRRGVKGGELFF TGTGCCAGCAGTAGGCGCGGGGTGAAGGGCGGGGAGCTGTTTTTT
TRBJ1-2 TRBD1 TRBV3-1/TRBV3-2 NA CASSQDRGYYGYTF TGTGCCAGCAGCCAAGACAGGGGGTACTATGGCTACACCTTC
TRBJ1-1 NA TRBV6-5 NA CASSYSRVPKRRNFF TGTGCCAGCAGTTACTCGCGGGTCCCAAAAAGACGAAATTTCTTT
TRBJ1-1 TRBD1 TRBV18 NA CASSPGQAHTEAFF TGTGCCAGCTCACCTGGACAGGCCCACACTGAAGCTTTCTTT
TRBJ1-1 NA TRBV23-1 NA CASSLEGGRTEAFF TGCGCCAGCAGTCTGGAGGGAGGAAGGACTGAAGCTTTCTTT
TRBJ2-5 TRBD1 TRBV5-5 NA CASSPRTGIQETQYF TGTGCCAGCAGCCCTCGGACAGGGATACAAGAGACCCAGTACTTC
TRBJ2-1 TRBD2 TRBV19 once CASSRTGGRNEQFF TGTGCCAGTAGTCGGACGGGAGGGCGCAATGAGCAGTTCTTC
TRBJ2-2 NA TRBV18 NA CASSPVLAGDKDTGELFF TGTGCCAGCTCACCAGTGCTCGCTGGAGATAAGGACACCGGGGAGCTGTTTTTT
TRBJ2-5 TRBD2 TRBV3-1/TRBV3-2 NA CASSLLGGWREGPQETQYF TGTGCCAGCAGCCTTCTGGGCGGTTGGCGGGAGGGCCCCCAAGAGACCCAGTACTTC
TRBJ2-7 NA TRBV2 once CASSEALVREQYF TGTGCCAGCAGTGAAGCGCTTGTTCGGGAGCAGTACTTC
TRBJ2-3 NA TRBV4-2 NA CASSQAQVGTDTQYF TGTGCCAGCAGCCAAGCCCAGGTGGGCACAGATACGCAGTATTTT
TRBJ2-1 TRBD2 TRBV11-3 NA CASSLDSGNLNEQFF TGTGCCAGCAGCTTAGATAGCGGGAACCTCAATGAGCAGTTCTTC
TRBJ2-1 NA TRBV6-4 NA CASSKSSSGLLMDEQFF TGTGCCAGCAGCAAATCATCCTCGGGACTCCTTATGGATGAGCAGTTCTTC
TRBJ2-7 TRBD2 TRBV9 NA CASSVGVSGRLYEQYF TGTGCCAGCAGCGTAGGGGTTAGCGGGAGGTTGTACGAGCAGTACTTC
TRBJ2-1 TRBD1 TRBV2 NA CASSWDRGRNEQFF TGTGCCAGCAGTTGGGACAGGGGAAGAAATGAGCAGTTCTTC
TRBJ1-2 NA TRBV18 NA CASSPGGTDVKGYTF TGTGCCAGCTCACCAGGCGGGACCGATGTAAAGGGCTACACCTTC
TRBJ2-5 TRBD1 TRBV10-3 NA CAISDRGRANQETQYF TGTGCCATCAGTGATAGGGGGCGGGCCAACCAAGAGACCCAGTACTTC
TRBJ2-7 TRBD2 TRBV7-2 NA CASSNSGRATYEQYF TGTGCCAGCAGCAATAGCGGGAGGGCCACATACGAGCAGTACTTC
TRBJ2-7 TRBD1 TRBV30 once CAGQGHEQYF TGTGCCGGACAGGGCCACGAGCAGTACTTC
TRBJ1-2 NA TRBV7-9 NA CASSPKGTNYGYTF TGTGCCAGCAGCCCTAAGGGGACTAACTATGGCTACACCTTC
TRBJ2-1 TRBD2 TRBV2 NA CASSPRTSGSLSRNEQFF TGTGCCAGCAGTCCTAGGACTAGCGGGAGTCTATCACGGAATGAGCAGTTCTTC
TRBJ1-2 NA TRBV5-1 NA CASSLGREDYGYTF TGCGCCAGCAGCTTGGGAAGGGAGGACTATGGCTACACCTTC
TRBJ2-1 NA TRBV24-1 NA CAPFSYNEQFF TGTGCCCCCTTCTCCTACAATGAGCAGTTCTTC
TRBJ1-5 NA TRBV5-6 NA CASSRGPVVNQPQHF TGTGCCAGCAGCCGAGGGCCCGTCGTCAATCAGCCCCAGCATTTT
TRBJ2-1 NA TRBV11-2 NA CASSLDLGRGTYNEQFF TGTGCCAGCAGCTTAGATCTAGGCCGAGGCACCTACAATGAGCAGTTCTTC
TRBJ1-1 TRBD1 TRBV2 NA CASRVPGGVITEAFF TGTGCCAGCAGGGTCCCAGGGGGCGTTATCACTGAAGCTTTCTTT